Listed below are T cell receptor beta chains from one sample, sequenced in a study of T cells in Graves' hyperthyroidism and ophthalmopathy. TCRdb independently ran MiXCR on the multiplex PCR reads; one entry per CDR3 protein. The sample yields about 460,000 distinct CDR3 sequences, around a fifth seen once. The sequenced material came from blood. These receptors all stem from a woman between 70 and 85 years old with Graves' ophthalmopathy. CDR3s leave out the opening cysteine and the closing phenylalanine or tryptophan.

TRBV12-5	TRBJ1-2	ASGFGRYALPLNYGYT
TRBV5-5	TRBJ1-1	ASSLQSNTEAF
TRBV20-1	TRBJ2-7	SARGSTSGSSYEQY
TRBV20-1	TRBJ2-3	SARGDRASTDTQY
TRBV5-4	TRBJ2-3	ASGHRETDTQY
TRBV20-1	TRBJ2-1	SASRAGGTYNEQF
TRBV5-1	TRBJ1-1	ASSTGQAYEAF
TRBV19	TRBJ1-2	ASSVGTAYGNGYT
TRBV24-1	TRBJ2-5	ATSASGGETQY
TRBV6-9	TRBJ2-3	ASRGTSGRGTDTQY
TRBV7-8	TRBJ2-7	ASSFSSSYEQY
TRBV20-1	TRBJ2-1	SGLRTDLSYNEQF
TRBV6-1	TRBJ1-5	ASSTSGRNNQPQH